Presented here are 2 T cell receptor beta chains from one specimen sequenced in a study of CD8+CD57+ T cells in acquired aplastic anemia. Profiles of TCR beta VDJ and CDR3 were generated from a genomic DNA template. MiXCR, run by TCRdb on the reads, gives a single entry per CDR3 protein. The table lists some 210,000 distinct CDR3 sequences, approximately 57% of them singletons. Sequenced sample: sorted CD4+, CD8+, or CD8+CD57+ T cells (not recorded which) from PBMCs. Receptors were obtained from a human donor in good health.

This clonotype was seen just once. One junction end does not reproduce the germline sequence, and a read error may be involved. The chain uses TRBV7-7 and TRBJ2-1; D may match TRBD1 or TRBD2 (6 bases each). Per the germline V gene, CDR1 is SSHAT and CDR2 is FNYEAQ (reference sequence). The CDR3 consists of 14 residues. CDR3 DNA sequence: TGTGCTAGCAGCTTAGGGGGGCCTGACAATGAGCAGTTCTTC. This encodes CASSLGGPDNEQFF.

Many counts were recorded for this clonotype. The chain uses TRBV10-3 and TRBJ1-2; TRBD1 matches 7 bases. Losses at the gene ends were 7 bases for V and 8 bases for J; bases not matched to a gene: 7. CDR1 is ENHRY, CDR2 SYGVKD, per germline. This CDR3 has 12 amino acids. The CDR3 DNA reads TGTGCCATCACCCTAACAGGGGAAGGCTACACCTTC. Encoded protein: CAITLTGEGYTF.